These 2 T cell receptor beta chains share one sample of origin, sequenced in a study of blood T cells in healthy people across ages. PCR was performed a second time for about 7 to 11 cycles using a sample-barcoded 5' primer and a J-beta primer mix. Each CDR3 protein is one row after TCRdb ran MiXCR on the 5' RACE reads. This table has a few hundred thousand distinct CDR3 sequences, 25% to 30% appearing once. The sample consisted of blood. All receptors come from a woman in her 70s in good health.

The rearrangement joins TRBV6-5 to TRBJ2-3; 7 bases match TRBD1. With 11 bases clipped from V and 2 bases from J, the junction kept 16 bases outside the gene matches. The CDR3 spans 16 residues. Germline CDR1 is MNHEY and CDR2 is SVGAGI. Here the CDR3 reads CAGKAQGTVNTDTQYF. The CDR3, as DNA: TGTGCCGGCAAAGCCCAGGGGACAGTGAACACAGATACGCAGTATTTT.

This chain uses TRBV7-9 with TRBJ2-1, with 8 bases that match TRBD2. The J segment lost 4 bases and the V segment lost 1 base, leaving 6 bases of the junction unmatched. Germline V CDR1 and CDR2: SEHNR, FQNEAQ (reference sequence). This CDR3 has 16 residues. The CDR3 DNA reads TGTGCCAGCAGCTTAGGCGGGGGGACCTTATACAATGAGCAGTTCTTC. Amino acids: CASSLGGGTLYNEQFF.